This T cell receptor (beta chain) was retrieved from a study of early T cells in non-severe SARS-CoV-2 infection. Study at large: Bulk RNA from unsorted whole blood was sequenced; chains were unpaired.

Losses at the gene ends were 5 bases for V and 7 bases for J; bases not matched to a gene: 9. Germline CDR1 SGHTA, CDR2 FQGNSA. The CDR3 spans 15 residues. Molecules of cDNA were individually given unique molecular identifiers that were attached to them. TCRdb itself ran the 5' RACE reads through MiXCR, one entry per CDR3 protein. The table shows under 85,000 distinct CDR3 sequences, with about an eighth occurring only once. At least ten counts were recorded for this clonotype. Its specificity is not known. General study findings and limits: Private and CD4 specificities were missed by VDJdb matching, skewed to anti-spike CD8.

The clonotype was recovered from an adult who was a healthcare worker with PCR-confirmed SARS-CoV-2 infection or an uninfected control (not recorded which). Sequenced sample: whole blood. The V and J genes are TRBV7-2 and TRBJ2-7, with 12 positions matching TRBD2. CDR3 DNA sequence: TGTGCCAGCAGCCTCCTAGCGGGAGGGACGGGGGAGCAGTACTTC. This sequence encodes CASSLLAGGTGEQYF.